This T cell receptor (beta chain) was sequenced in a study of molecular identifiers for immune sequencing clone quantification. The study, taken as a whole, reports: Approximately 910,000 naive cells reportedly did not prevent detection of spiked Jurkat TCR RNA from one cell.

Previously described methods with listed TCR primers produced the bulk TCR libraries. TCRdb fed the PCR reads into MiXCR, producing one record per CDR3 protein. The profile covers more than 300,000 distinct CDR3 sequences, with around 21% appearing a single time and roughly 0.8% taken by the ten largest. This clonotype occurred a few times. The antigen is not known. Per germline, CDR1 MNHEY and CDR2 SMNVEV (reference sequence). The trim removed 3 bases at V and 4 bases at J, leaving 10 bases unmatched. The CDR3 covers 19 residues. Sequencing input: naive CD8+ T cells from blood, with Jurkat cell RNA spiked in. Subset specified: FACS-sorted CD8+CD4-CCR7+CD45RA+ naive T cells. The gene calls are TRBV27 and TRBJ2-2; 14 nucleotides align to TRBD2. This clonotype was obtained from a human donor in good health. Some libraries in this study had Jurkat cell RNA spiked in. The CDR3 here is CASSFYGLAGGYTTGELFF. The CDR3 DNA follows: TGTGCCAGCAGTTTCTACGGACTAGCGGGGGGCTACACCACCGGGGAGCTGTTTTTT.